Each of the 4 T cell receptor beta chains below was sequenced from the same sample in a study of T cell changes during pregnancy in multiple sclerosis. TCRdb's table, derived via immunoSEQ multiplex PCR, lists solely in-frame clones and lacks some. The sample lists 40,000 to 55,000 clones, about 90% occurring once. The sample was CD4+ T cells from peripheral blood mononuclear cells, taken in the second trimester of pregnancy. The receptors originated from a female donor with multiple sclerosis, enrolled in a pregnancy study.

The DNA for the CDR3 is TGTGCCAGCAGCAAACAGTATTTGGATAATTCACCCCTCCACTTT. Residues: CASSKQYLDNSPLHF. The chain is built from TRBV11-2 and TRBJ1-6; D unclear. With 5 bases removed from V and 5 bases from J, the gap between germline ends came to 13 bases. This CDR3 is 15 amino acids long. Germline-derived CDR1 and CDR2 are SGHAT and FQNNGV. The variable domain in full, completed from reference TRBV11-2 and TRBJ1-6, reads EAGVAQSPRYKIIEKRQSVAFWCNPISGHATLYWYQQILGQGPKLLIQFQNNGVVDDSQLPKDRFSAERLKGVDSTLKIQPAKLEDSAVYLCASSKQYLDNSPLHFGNGTRLTVT.

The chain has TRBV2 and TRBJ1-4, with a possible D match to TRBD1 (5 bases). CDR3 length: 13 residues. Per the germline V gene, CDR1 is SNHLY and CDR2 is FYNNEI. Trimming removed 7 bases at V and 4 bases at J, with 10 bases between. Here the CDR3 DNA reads TGTGCCAGCAAAAGGGGCTTTAATGAAAAACTGTTTTTT. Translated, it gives CASKRGFNEKLFF.

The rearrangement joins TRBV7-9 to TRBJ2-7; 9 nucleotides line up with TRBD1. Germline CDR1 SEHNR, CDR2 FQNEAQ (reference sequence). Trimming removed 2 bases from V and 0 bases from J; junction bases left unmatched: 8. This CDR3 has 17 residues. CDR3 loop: CASSLRRKDRGSYEQYF. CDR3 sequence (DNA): TGTGCCAGCAGCTTAAGGAGAAAGGACAGGGGCTCCTACGAGCAGTACTTC.

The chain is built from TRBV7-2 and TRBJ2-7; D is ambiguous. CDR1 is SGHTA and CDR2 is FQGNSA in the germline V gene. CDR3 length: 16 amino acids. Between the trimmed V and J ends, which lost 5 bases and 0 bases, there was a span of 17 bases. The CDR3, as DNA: TGTGCCAGCAGCCGCGCCGTTGGTCCTCCCTCCTACGAGCAGTACTTC. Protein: CASSRAVGPPSYEQYF.